The rows below give T cell receptor beta chains drawn from one sample of a study of beta chain features in type 1 diabetes. Sequencing used immunoSEQ multiplex PCR; TCRdb keeps in-frame clones, though not all of them. Of approximately 250,000 clones in the sample, around 24% were seen once. Sequenced sample: naive CD4+ T cells from blood. These receptors were obtained from a woman younger than 45 with type 1 diabetes. Both conserved end residues are part of each CDR3. The order of the fields is J gene, clone size, V gene, D gene, CDR3 length, CDR3 DNA, CDR3 protein. The D gene is left open where the match is weak. Clone size is given for some rows only: seen once, a few or many times, or a class if the clone is expanded.

TRBJ2-3	.	TRBV7-3	TRBD2	14	TGTGCCAGCAGCTTTAGCGGGAGGCCAGATACGCAGTATTTT	CASSFSGRPDTQYF
TRBJ1-1	.	TRBV28	.	15	TGTGCCAGCGGGAGCATGAGGACTCTCAACACTGAAGCTTTCTTT	CASGSMRTLNTEAFF
TRBJ2-1	.	TRBV30	.	15	TGTGCCTGGAGTGTATGGCCTAGCTCACGGAATGAGCAGTTCTTC	CAWSVWPSSRNEQFF
TRBJ2-7	few	TRBV5-1	TRBD1	17	TGCGCCAGCAGCCCCCGACAGGGGACTTTCTTAATCTACGAGCAGTACTTC	CASSPRQGTFLIYEQYF
TRBJ1-1	few	TRBV5-6	.	15	TGTGCCAGCAGCATTGGACCCGTCGGGGGCACTGAAGCTTTCTTT	CASSIGPVGGTEAFF
TRBJ2-1	few	TRBV5-1	TRBD2	14	TGCGCCAGCAGGGGACTAGCGGGAACTAATGAGCAGTTCTTC	CASRGLAGTNEQFF
TRBJ2-1	.	TRBV6-5	TRBD2	15	TGTGCCAGCAGCTCAGGGTGGACTAGTAACAATGAGCAGTTCTTC	CASSSGWTSNNEQFF
TRBJ2-7	.	TRBV2	.	12	TGTGCCAGCAGGGAGGCCCTCTACGAGCAGTACTTC	CASREALYEQYF
TRBJ1-4	.	TRBV29-1	TRBD1	13	TGCAGCGTTAAACAGGGGAAGGCTGAAAAACTGTTTTTT	CSVKQGKAEKLFF
TRBJ2-7	few	TRBV28	.	13	TGTGCCAGTTCCCCCGTCCCTCCCTACGAGCAGTACTTC	CASSPVPPYEQYF
TRBJ2-5	few	TRBV15	.	13	TGTGCCACCAGCACAGGGTACCAAGAGACCCAGTACTTC	CATSTGYQETQYF
TRBJ2-1	few	TRBV9	TRBD2	15	TGTGCCAGCAGCGCCGGGACTAGCTTGTACAATGAGCAGTTCTTC	CASSAGTSLYNEQFF
TRBJ1-2	few	TRBV10-3	.	13	TGTGCCATCAGCCAGGAGGCAGGATTCGGCTACACCTTC	CAISQEAGFGYTF
TRBJ2-3	.	TRBV11-2	.	17	TGTGCCAGCAGCTTATTAGGGGCTGTGGAGTCACGGGATACGCAGTATTTT	CASSLLGAVESRDTQYF
TRBJ2-3	few	TRBV30	TRBD2	15	TGTGCCTGGACGCCCGGGACTAGCGGCACAGATACGCAGTATTTT	CAWTPGTSGTDTQYF
TRBJ2-3	.	TRBV28	TRBD2	16	TGTGCCACTACCTTCGCGGGTAGCGGGAGTGGAGGTACGCAGTATTTT	CATTFAGSGSGGTQYF
TRBJ1-1	few	TRBV4-1	TRBD1	17	TGCGCCAGCAGCCAGCATTTGCGGGGGACAGGGAAAGTTGAAGCTTTCTTT	CASSQHLRGTGKVEAFF
TRBJ2-1	.	TRBV5-1	.	16	TGCGCCAGCAGCTTGTTTGGGACTGACTCCTACAATGAGCAGTTCTTC	CASSLFGTDSYNEQFF
TRBJ2-3	few	TRBV2	.	14	TGTGCCAGACGGGGGAAGGATGAGACAGATACGCAGTATTTT	CARRGKDETDTQYF
TRBJ2-7	.	TRBV11-2	.	15	TGTGCCAGCAGCCCCCTTCAAAGACTCCGCAACGAGCAGTACTTC	CASSPLQRLRNEQYF
TRBJ2-2	.	TRBV11-2	TRBD2	15	TGTGCCAGCAGCTTAGGGGGGAGGGACACCGGGGAGCTGTTTTTT	CASSLGGRDTGELFF
TRBJ2-1	.	TRBV7-3	TRBD2	15	TGTGCCAGCAGCTCCGGGACTAGCGGGAGTGGTGAGCAGTTCTTC	CASSSGTSGSGEQFF
TRBJ2-2	.	TRBV15	.	15	TGTGCCACCAGCAGAGATCCCCAGGACACCGGGGAGCTGTTTTTT	CATSRDPQDTGELFF
TRBJ1-1	few	TRBV25-1	.	14	TGTGCCAGCAGTGCCGGACACACGAACACTGAAGCTTTCTTT	CASSAGHTNTEAFF
TRBJ2-6	many	TRBV4-1	.	13	TGCGCCAGCAGCCAAATTGTCAGGGACGTCCTGACTTTC	CASSQIVRDVLTF
TRBJ2-7	few	TRBV6-5	TRBD1	15	TGTGCCAGCAGTTACTCGGGACAGCAATACTACGAGCAGTACTTC	CASSYSGQQYYEQYF
TRBJ2-1	.	TRBV9	TRBD1	14	TGTGCCAGCAGCTTTCCCGGACAGGACAATGAGCAGTTCTTC	CASSFPGQDNEQFF
TRBJ2-7	.	TRBV19	TRBD2	14	TGTGCCAGTAGTGACGGGACTAGCGGGTACGAGCAGTACTTC	CASSDGTSGYEQYF
TRBJ2-5	.	TRBV15	TRBD2	16	TGTGCCACCAGCAGGGGACTAGCGGGACTCCAAGAGACCCAGTACTTC	CATSRGLAGLQETQYF
TRBJ2-5	.	TRBV4-1	TRBD1	18	TGCGCCAGCAGCCCGGTAGGGCAGGGGGCGAGTCCGCAAGAGACCCAGTACTTC	CASSPVGQGASPQETQYF
TRBJ2-1	few	TRBV12-5	TRBD2	18	TGTGCTAGTGGAGATCCGGGACTAGCGGGGAGCTCCTACAATGAGCAGTTCTTC	CASGDPGLAGSSYNEQFF
TRBJ1-3	few	TRBV29-1	.	13	TGCAGCGTTGCAGTTGGGGCGGGAAACACCATATATTTT	CSVAVGAGNTIYF
TRBJ2-7	.	TRBV2	TRBD1	14	TGTGCCAGCACAACCGGGACAGGGGGCAGTACGAAGTACTTC	CASTTGTGGSTKYF
TRBJ2-7	few	TRBV4-1	.	15	TGCGCCAGCAGCCTCTCGCGGCAGCGGGCCGACGAGCAGTACTTC	CASSLSRQRADEQYF
TRBJ2-7	.	TRBV7-2	.	13	TGTGCCAGCAGCTTAGCTACAGACTACGAGCAGTACTTC	CASSLATDYEQYF
TRBJ1-1	few	TRBV7-3	TRBD1	14	TGTGCCAGCAGGTCCGGGACAGTTAACACTGAAGCTTTCTTT	CASRSGTVNTEAFF
TRBJ1-1	few	TRBV7-3	TRBD1	14	TGTGCCAGCAGCGAACAATCAGGGGGCACTGAAGCTTTCTTT	CASSEQSGGTEAFF
TRBJ1-1	.	TRBV10-3	TRBD1	14	TGTGCCATCACCAGACAGGGTGGAGACACTGAAGCTTTCTTT	CAITRQGGDTEAFF
TRBJ2-7	.	TRBV5-4	TRBD2	16	TGTGCCAGCAGCTTGGTAGGGCTAGCGGGAGGCTACGAGCAGTACTTC	CASSLVGLAGGYEQYF
TRBJ2-7	.	TRBV30	TRBD1	12	TGTGCCTTCCAGGGGGTCTCCTACGAGCAGTACTTC	CAFQGVSYEQYF
TRBJ1-1	.	TRBV11-1	TRBD1	14	TGTGCCAGCAGCACGTACAGGGGTTACGCTGAAGCTTTCTTT	CASSTYRGYAEAFF
TRBJ2-1	.	TRBV29-1	TRBD1	14	TGCAGCGTGGCCGGGACAGGGGGATACAATGAGCAGTTCTTC	CSVAGTGGYNEQFF
TRBJ2-1	.	TRBV29-1	TRBD2	15	TGCAGCGTTACTAGCGGGAGTTCTTTCGACAATGAGCAGTTCTTC	CSVTSGSSFDNEQFF
TRBJ2-5	.	TRBV29-1	TRBD1	13	TGCAGCGTTCCATCCGGACAGGGGTGGACCCAGTACTTC	CSVPSGQGWTQYF
TRBJ1-2	.	TRBV9	.	13	TGTGCCAGCAGTTCCGGACAGCAGTATGGCTACACCTTC	CASSSGQQYGYTF
TRBJ2-1	.	TRBV19	.	14	TGTGCCAGTAGTATTCAGGGCAGCGCAGGTGAGCAGTTCTTC	CASSIQGSAGEQFF